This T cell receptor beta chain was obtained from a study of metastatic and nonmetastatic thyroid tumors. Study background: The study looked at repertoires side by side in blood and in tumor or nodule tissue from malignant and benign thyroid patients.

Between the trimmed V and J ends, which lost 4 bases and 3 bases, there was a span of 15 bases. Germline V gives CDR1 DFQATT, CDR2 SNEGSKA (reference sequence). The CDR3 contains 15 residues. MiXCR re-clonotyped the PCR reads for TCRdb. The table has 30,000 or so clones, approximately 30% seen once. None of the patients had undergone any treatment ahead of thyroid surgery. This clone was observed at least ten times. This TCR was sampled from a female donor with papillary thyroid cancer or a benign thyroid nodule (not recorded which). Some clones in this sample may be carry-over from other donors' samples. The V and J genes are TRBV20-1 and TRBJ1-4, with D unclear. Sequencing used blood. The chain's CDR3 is CSAKGIRPANEKLFF. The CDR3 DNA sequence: TGCAGTGCTAAAGGTATCAGGCCCGCTAATGAAAAACTGTTTTTT.